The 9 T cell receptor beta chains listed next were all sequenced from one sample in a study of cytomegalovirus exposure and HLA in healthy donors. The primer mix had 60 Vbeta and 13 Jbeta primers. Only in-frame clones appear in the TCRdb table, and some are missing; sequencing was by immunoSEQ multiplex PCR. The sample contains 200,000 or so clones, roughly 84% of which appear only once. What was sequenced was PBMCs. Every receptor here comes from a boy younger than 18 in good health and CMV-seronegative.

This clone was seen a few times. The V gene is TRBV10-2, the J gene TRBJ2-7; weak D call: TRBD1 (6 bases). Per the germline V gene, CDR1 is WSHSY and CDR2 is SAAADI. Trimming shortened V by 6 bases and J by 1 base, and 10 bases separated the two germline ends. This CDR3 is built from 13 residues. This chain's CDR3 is CASSETGSYEQYF. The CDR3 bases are TGCGCCAGCAGCGAGACAGGTTCCTACGAGCAGTACTTC.

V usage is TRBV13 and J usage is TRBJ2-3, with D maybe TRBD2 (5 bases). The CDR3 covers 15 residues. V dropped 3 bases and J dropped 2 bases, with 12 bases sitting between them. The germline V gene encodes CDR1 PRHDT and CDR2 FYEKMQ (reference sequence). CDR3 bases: TGTGCCAGCAGCTTTACCGGGATCCTCACAGATACGCAGTATTTT. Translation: CASSFTGILTDTQYF.

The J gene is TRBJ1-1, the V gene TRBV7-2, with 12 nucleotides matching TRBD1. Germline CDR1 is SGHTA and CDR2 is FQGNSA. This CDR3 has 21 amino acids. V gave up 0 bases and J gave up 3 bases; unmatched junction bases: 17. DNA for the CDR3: TGTGCCAGCAGCTTAGCATCCTCTTATTCCCGGGACAGGGGGCTGGACACTGAAGCTTTCTTT. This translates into CASSLASSYSRDRGLDTEAFF.

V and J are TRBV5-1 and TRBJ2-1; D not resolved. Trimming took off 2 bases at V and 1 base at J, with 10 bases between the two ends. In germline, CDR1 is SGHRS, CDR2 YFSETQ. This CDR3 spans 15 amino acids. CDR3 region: CASSLMSESYNEQFF. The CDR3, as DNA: TGCGCCAGCAGCTTAATGAGCGAGTCCTACAATGAGCAGTTCTTC.

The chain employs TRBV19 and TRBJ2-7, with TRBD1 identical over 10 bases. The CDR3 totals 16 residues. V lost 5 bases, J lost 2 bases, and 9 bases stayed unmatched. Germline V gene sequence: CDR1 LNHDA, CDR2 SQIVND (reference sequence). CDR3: CASSFGQGELTYEQYF. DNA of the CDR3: TGTGCCAGTAGTTTCGGACAGGGGGAGTTGACCTACGAGCAGTACTTC.

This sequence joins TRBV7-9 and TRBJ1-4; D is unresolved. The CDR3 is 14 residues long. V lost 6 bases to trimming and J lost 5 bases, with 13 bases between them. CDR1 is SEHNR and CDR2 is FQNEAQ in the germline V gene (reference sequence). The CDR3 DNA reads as TGTGCCAGCAGTCGTGTCCGGTGGAATGAAAAACTGTTTTTT. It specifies CASSRVRWNEKLFF.

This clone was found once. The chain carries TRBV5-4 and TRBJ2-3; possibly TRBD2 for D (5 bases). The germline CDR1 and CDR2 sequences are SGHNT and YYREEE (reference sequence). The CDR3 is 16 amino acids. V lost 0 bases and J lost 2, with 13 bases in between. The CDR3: CASSLVPSPATDTQYF. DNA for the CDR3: TGTGCCAGCAGCTTGGTCCCTAGCCCGGCCACAGATACGCAGTATTTT.

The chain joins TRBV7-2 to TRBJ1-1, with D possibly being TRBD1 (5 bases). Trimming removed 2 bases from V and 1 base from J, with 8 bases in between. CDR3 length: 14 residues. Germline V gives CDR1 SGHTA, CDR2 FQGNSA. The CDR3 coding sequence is TGTGCCAGCAGCTTATCCGGACAGAACACTGAAGCTTTCTTT. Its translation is CASSLSGQNTEAFF.

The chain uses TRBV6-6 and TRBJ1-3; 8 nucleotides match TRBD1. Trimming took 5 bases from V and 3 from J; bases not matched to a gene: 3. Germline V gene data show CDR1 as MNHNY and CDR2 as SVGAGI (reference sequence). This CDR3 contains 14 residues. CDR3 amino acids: CASSQTGDGNTIYF. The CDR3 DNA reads TGTGCCAGCAGTCAGACAGGGGATGGAAACACCATATATTTT.